The 13 T cell receptor beta chains given below trace back to one sample, sequenced in a study of T cell repertoires in cytomegalovirus infection. TCRdb processed the reads anew with MiXCR; each CDR3 protein has one entry. This table has approximately 300,000 distinct CDR3 sequences, 25% appearing once. The antigens of these receptors remain unknown. Specimen: cultured PBMCs, collected from culture after CMV antigen stimulation. The source of these receptors is a human donor in good health (CMV status not recorded). Some clones in this sample may be carry-over from other donors' samples.

This clonotype was seen repeatedly, ten times or more. V gene TRBV7-9 combines with J gene TRBJ2-7; tentatively, D is TRBD2 (6 bases). With 5 bases removed from V and 2 bases from J, the gap between germline ends came to 16 bases. CDR1 and CDR2 from the germline V gene are SEHNR and FQNEAQ (reference sequence). This CDR3 is 15 amino acids long. The CDR3 nucleotides read TGTGCCAGCAGCCCCAGGGCGGGGCTCACCTACGAGCAGTACTTC. Translated: CASSPRAGLTYEQYF.

This clonotype was recorded many times. The chain links TRBV7-8 to TRBJ2-7; 7 nucleotides match TRBD2. With V trimmed by 4 bases and J by 0 bases, 12 bases remained unmatched. Looked up from germline, CDR1 is SGHVS and CDR2 is FQNEAQ. This CDR3 has 17 residues. CDR3 bases: TGTGCCAGCAGCTCGCCCGCTAGCGGAACTATCTCCTACGAGCAGTACTTC. This sequence encodes CASSSPASGTISYEQYF. The complete variable domain, with remaining parts taken from reference TRBV7-8 and TRBJ2-7, reads GAGVSQSPRYKVAKRGQDVALRCDPISGHVSLFWYQQALGQGPEFLTYFQNEAQLDKSGLPSDRFFAERPEGSVSTLKIQRTQQEDSAVYLCASSSPASGTISYEQYFGPGTRLTVT.

This clonotype turned up a few times. The chain joins TRBV12-3 or TRBV12-4 to TRBJ2-1, with D perhaps TRBD2 (6 bases). V dropped 6 bases and J dropped 11 bases, with 14 bases sitting between them. The CDR3 length is 12 residues. CDR3 residues: CASSPLASKQFF. The CDR3, as DNA: TGTGCCAGCAGCCCCCTAGCGTCCAAGCAGTTCTTC.

This clonotype appeared many times. The gene calls are TRBV7-2 and TRBJ2-1, with 8 bases aligning to TRBD1. The CDR3 is made up of 16 amino acids. V was pared by 5 bases and J by 6 bases, with 12 bases of the junction left unmatched. Germline lookup yields CDR1 SGHTA and CDR2 FQGNSA. The CDR3 loop is CASSVRRDRLLNEQFF. The CDR3 DNA sequence: TGTGCCAGCAGCGTTAGGAGGGACAGGCTCCTCAATGAGCAGTTCTTC.

The V gene is TRBV12-3 or TRBV12-4, the J gene TRBJ1-4, with D unresolved. This CDR3 contains 14 residues. Trimming removed 3 bases at V and 3 bases at J, with 8 bases between. The CDR3 nucleotides are TGTGCCAGCAGTTTCTCAACGGCTAATGAAAAACTGTTTTTT. Translated: CASSFSTANEKLFF.

Only a few counts were recorded for this clonotype. The V call is TRBV4-1, the J call TRBJ2-7, with 11 bases identical to TRBD1. This CDR3 comprises 15 residues. The germline V gene encodes CDR1 MGHRA and CDR2 YSYEKL. V lost 2 bases to trimming and J lost 10 bases; unmatched junction nucleotides: 10. CDR3 coding DNA: TGCGCCAGCAGCCAACAACCGGGACAGGGGGGAATACAGTACTTC. It yields the protein CASSQQPGQGGIQYF.

This clonotype was detected a few times. The rearrangement uses TRBV7-8 and TRBJ1-5; 8 bases are shared with TRBD1. J lost 5 bases, V lost 8 bases, and 11 bases had no gene match. From germline, CDR1 is SGHVS and CDR2 FQNEAQ. This CDR3 has 15 residues. Here the CDR3 reads CASDDRTGPYQPQHF. The DNA for the CDR3 is TGTGCCAGCGACGACCGGACAGGGCCATATCAGCCCCAGCATTTT. Looking up the rest from reference TRBV7-8 and TRBJ1-5 gives the full variable domain: GAGVSQSPRYKVAKRGQDVALRCDPISGHVSLFWYQQALGQGPEFLTYFQNEAQLDKSGLPSDRFFAERPEGSVSTLKIQRTQQEDSAVYLCASDDRTGPYQPQHFGDGTRLSIL.

The genes are TRBV27 and TRBJ2-3; D is ambiguous. Germline CDR1 is MNHEY and CDR2 is SMNVEV (reference sequence). The CDR3 length is 14 residues. V was pared by 6 bases and J by 4 bases, with 14 bases between. The CDR3 region is CASSPIGPADTQYF. The CDR3 nucleotides read TGTGCCAGCAGCCCTATCGGCCCCGCAGATACGCAGTATTTT.

At least ten counts were recorded for this clonotype. The genes are TRBV7-7 and TRBJ2-7; D is possibly TRBD2 (5 bases). CDR3 length: 16 amino acids. V lost 6 bases and J lost 0, with 18 bases in between. Germline CDR1 SSHAT, CDR2 FNYEAQ (reference sequence). In DNA, the CDR3 is TGTGCCAGCAGTCAAACCCGGGGAGTGGGCTCCTACGAGCAGTACTTC. It translates to CASSQTRGVGSYEQYF.

This clonotype was detected ten times or more. The V call is TRBV7-8, the J call TRBJ2-1; TRBD1 matches at 7 bases. The CDR3 totals 18 residues. After removal of 5 bases from V and 5 bases from J, the junction contained 18 bases not matched to a gene. Germline V gives CDR1 SGHVS, CDR2 FQNEAQ. For the CDR3, the DNA is TGTGCCAGCAGCCGACTGCGTTGGGGCAGGGGGAGCAACAATGAGCAGTTCTTC. As protein: CASSRLRWGRGSNNEQFF.

The chain recombines TRBV30 with TRBJ2-5; 7 nucleotides align to TRBD2. The CDR3 spans 13 residues. CDR1 and CDR2 (germline): GTSNPN, SVGIG (reference sequence). The V and J ends lost 4 bases and 0 bases, in that order; junction bases with no gene match: 2. The CDR3 DNA sequence: TGTGCCTGGAACCGGGAGGACCAAGAGACCCAGTACTTC. Translation gives CAWNREDQETQYF.

This clonotype came up many times. The chain joins TRBV11-2 to TRBJ1-1, with 8 bases that match TRBD1. The CDR3 is made up of 14 amino acids. J was trimmed by 10 bases and V by 4 bases; bases with no gene match: 11. CDR1 SGHAT and CDR2 FQNNGV come from the germline V gene. For the CDR3, the DNA is TGTGCCAGCAGCTCATGGGATGGGACAGGATCAGCTTTCTTT. Translated, it gives CASSSWDGTGSAFF.

Only a few counts were recorded for this clonotype. The chain employs TRBV28 and TRBJ1-2, with D possibly being TRBD1 (5 bases). Germline loops: CDR1 MDHEN, CDR2 SYDVKM. The CDR3 sequence is 15 residues long. Trimming removed 6 bases from V and 4 bases from J, with 18 bases in between. The DNA of the CDR3 is TGTGCCAGCAGAAACGGGGGACGGCGGGGCTATGGCTACACCTTC. Protein: CASRNGGRRGYGYTF.